What follows is one TCR beta chain and its context. Its antigen remains unidentified. Base qualities were left out, and no much larger clone turns up one base away. This record comes from a study of blood T cell repertoires in COVID-19 (dated by TCRdb to about 2020). About the study as a whole: The collaborator samples originated in the United States, Italy and Spain and spanned the acute and convalescent phases of COVID-19. The dataset comprised deeply sampled blood TCRbeta repertoires from subjects exposed to, actively infected with, or recovered from COVID-19. HLA class I and class II types, where available, came from metadata supplied by the sample provider rather than from assay-based typing. The material from the prospective study consisted of cDNA or gDNA derived from T cells, B-cell-depleted T cells, or PBMCs. The repertoires were released in a freely available public database meant as a resource for research on the immune response to SARS-CoV-2. The sample metadata nearly always contained a de-identified subject ID, COVID-19 status, age in years and sex. The samples were drawn from two sources: the first 160 participants of the ongoing ImmuneRACE study, and 950 to 1,500 subjects contributed by 6 global collaborators. Study-wide findings and limitations: How much clinical and demographic metadata was included differed by source and by participant, and the metadata was provided uncurated.

The collaborating institutions used their own protocols to collect whole blood in K2EDTA tubes. For TCRbeta analysis, collaborators shipped samples in one of three forms: frozen whole blood, isolated PBMCs, or DNA extracted from either of those sample types. TCRbeta CDR3 regions were amplified from genomic DNA by means of the immunoSEQ Assay, a bias-controlled multiplex PCR. As for the original processing: Nucleated cell counts per sample were estimated from amplification of reference gene primers within the assay. To quantify the absolute abundance of each unique TCRbeta CDR3 rearrangement, sequence reads were collapsed and filtered. For each sample, productive Simpson clonality was calculated as the square root of Simpson's diversity index over productive rearrangements. Drawn from immuneACCESS, this table holds only the in-frame rearrangements with V and J called that TCRdb kept. Clones are partly lost; checked studies trace under half to an unresolved V gene and leave the rest unexplained. Clonal size and the V and J genes are those of that table, whereas D and trimming came from the DNA. This sample comprises about 200,000 clones, around four fifths of them detected only once. The top ten hold 2% to 3% of the sample.

From its cysteine to its phenylalanine, the CDR3 spans 17 amino acids. Just the 51-base CDR3 DNA is kept, in frame starting at base 1. V sheds 7 bases and J sheds 2 bases, leaving 23 bases between their ends. In the germline V gene, CDR1 corresponds to SGHVS and CDR2 to FQNEAQ. The rearrangement joined TRBV7-8 to TRBJ1-1; perhaps TRBD1 is the D gene, with 6 bases matching. This sequence was found in a woman aged 40 to 50 with active or convalescent COVID-19. Sequenced input: peripheral blood. This receptor carries the CDR3 CASIEGWTVSVNTEAFF. The DNA sequence follows: TGTGCCAGCATCGAAGGATGGACAGTCAGCGTCAACACTGAAGCTTTCTTT.